This TCR beta chain comes out of a study of blood T cell repertoires in COVID-19. In the study's own analysis: For nucleated cells, counts were estimated from reference gene primer amplification. Clones were sequenced by immunoSEQ multiplex PCR, and TCRdb holds only the in-frame ones, with some missing. For V, J and clone size, that table is used; D and trimming come from the DNA. Here the sample spans 66,000 or so clones, around 80% being singletons. V shed 2 bases and J shed 11 bases, with 12 bases lying between them. In germline, CDR1 is GTSNPN, CDR2 SVGIG (reference sequence). The CDR3 has 11 amino acids.

This receptor was taken from a human donor in a cohort sampled during active COVID-19. The J gene is TRBJ1-1, the V gene TRBV30; D uncertain. The sequencing sample was made of peripheral blood. In DNA, the CDR3 is TGTGCCTGGAGTCGAATCCCGGGGGCTTTCTTT. It is translated as CAWSRIPGAFF.